The rows below give T cell receptor beta chains drawn from one sample of a study of shared clonotypes between healthy human individuals. Using immunoSEQ multiplex PCR, the repertoire was profiled, and TCRdb retains in-frame clones only, with some absent. The data contain 2 million to 2.5 million clones, about 95% of them seen just once; the ten biggest clones take up under 0.15%. Sequenced sample: naive CD4+ T cells sorted from blood. These receptors all stem from a man younger than 30 in good health. CDR3s include the opening cysteine and the closing phenylalanine or tryptophan. Fields, in order: V gene, J gene, clone size, D gene, CDR3 protein, CDR3 DNA. A D gene is named only where the DNA matches it firmly. Size is stated for part of the rows, as once, few or many counts, or as a class when the clone is expanded.

V gene: TRBV7-8; J gene: TRBJ2-2; clone size: NA; D gene: NA; CDR3 protein: CASSLNGANTGELFF; CDR3 DNA: TGTGCCAGCAGCTTAAACGGCGCGAACACCGGGGAGCTGTTTTTT
V gene: TRBV27; J gene: TRBJ2-1; clone size: once; D gene: TRBD2; CDR3 protein: CASSPYSGRAVNEQFF; CDR3 DNA: TGTGCCAGCAGCCCTTATAGCGGGAGGGCGGTCAATGAGCAGTTCTTC
V gene: TRBV25-1; J gene: TRBJ1-2; clone size: NA; D gene: NA; CDR3 protein: CASSEGVNYGYTF; CDR3 DNA: TGTGCCAGCAGTGAAGGAGTTAACTATGGCTACACCTTC
V gene: TRBV7-9; J gene: TRBJ2-3; clone size: NA; D gene: NA; CDR3 protein: CASSFSGAAADTQYF; CDR3 DNA: TGTGCCAGCAGCTTTTCGGGTGCGGCGGCAGATACGCAGTATTTT
V gene: TRBV10-2; J gene: TRBJ2-7; clone size: NA; D gene: TRBD2; CDR3 protein: CASSGDRGGTSGRAYEQYF; CDR3 DNA: TGCGCCAGCAGCGGGGACAGGGGAGGAACTAGCGGGAGGGCCTACGAGCAGTACTTC
V gene: TRBV2; J gene: TRBJ2-1; clone size: NA; D gene: TRBD1; CDR3 protein: CASSVGQGRNEQFF; CDR3 DNA: TGTGCCAGCAGTGTGGGACAGGGGCGCAATGAGCAGTTCTTC
V gene: TRBV6-5; J gene: TRBJ2-7; clone size: NA; D gene: TRBD2; CDR3 protein: CASRQGLAGVHEQYF; CDR3 DNA: TGTGCCAGCAGACAGGGACTAGCGGGAGTCCACGAGCAGTACTTC
V gene: TRBV10-2; J gene: TRBJ1-3; clone size: NA; D gene: NA; CDR3 protein: CASLGTLSGNTIYF; CDR3 DNA: TGCGCCAGCCTCGGGACACTCTCTGGAAACACCATATATTTT
V gene: TRBV18; J gene: TRBJ2-7; clone size: NA; D gene: TRBD2; CDR3 protein: CASSRTLAGGPDEQYF; CDR3 DNA: TGTGCCAGCTCACGAACACTAGCGGGAGGGCCAGATGAGCAGTACTTC
V gene: TRBV7-9; J gene: TRBJ2-7; clone size: NA; D gene: NA; CDR3 protein: CASSLDAGAYEQYF; CDR3 DNA: TGTGCCAGCAGCTTAGACGCAGGGGCCTACGAGCAGTACTTC
V gene: TRBV27; J gene: TRBJ1-6; clone size: NA; D gene: NA; CDR3 protein: CASRNRRLINSPLHF; CDR3 DNA: TGTGCCAGCAGAAACCGGAGGTTGATTAATTCACCCCTCCACTTT
V gene: TRBV5-6; J gene: TRBJ1-6; clone size: NA; D gene: NA; CDR3 protein: CASSPGTSPLHF; CDR3 DNA: TGTGCCAGCAGCCCGGGGACTTCACCCCTCCACTTT
V gene: TRBV7-9; J gene: TRBJ2-7; clone size: NA; D gene: NA; CDR3 protein: CASSLAGQSYEQYF; CDR3 DNA: TGTGCCAGCAGCTTAGCGGGGCAGTCCTACGAGCAGTACTTC
V gene: TRBV10-3; J gene: TRBJ2-7; clone size: NA; D gene: NA; CDR3 protein: CAISGDGGSAGQYF; CDR3 DNA: TGTGCCATCAGTGGGGATGGGGGATCCGCGGGGCAGTACTTC
V gene: TRBV20-1; J gene: TRBJ2-3; clone size: NA; D gene: NA; CDR3 protein: CSAKADTQYF; CDR3 DNA: TGCAGTGCTAAGGCCGATACGCAGTATTTT
V gene: TRBV2; J gene: TRBJ1-1; clone size: NA; D gene: TRBD1; CDR3 protein: CASSDPGTGDRNTEAFF; CDR3 DNA: TGTGCCAGCAGTGACCCCGGGACAGGGGATCGGAACACTGAAGCTTTCTTT
V gene: TRBV7-9; J gene: TRBJ1-5; clone size: NA; D gene: NA; CDR3 protein: CASGDSNQPQHF; CDR3 DNA: TGTGCCAGCGGGGACAGCAATCAGCCCCAGCATTTT
V gene: TRBV29-1; J gene: TRBJ2-2; clone size: NA; D gene: NA; CDR3 protein: CSAGGLNTGELFF; CDR3 DNA: TGCAGCGCAGGGGGACTGAACACCGGGGAGCTGTTTTTT
V gene: TRBV27; J gene: TRBJ2-7; clone size: NA; D gene: NA; CDR3 protein: CASSSRYLELHEQYF; CDR3 DNA: TGTGCCAGCAGTTCGAGGTATCTGGAACTGCACGAGCAGTACTTC
V gene: TRBV5-4; J gene: TRBJ2-6; clone size: NA; D gene: TRBD1; CDR3 protein: CASSLGTGAAGANVLTF; CDR3 DNA: TGTGCCAGCAGCTTGGGGACAGGGGCGGCTGGGGCCAACGTCCTGACTTTC
V gene: TRBV10-2; J gene: TRBJ2-1; clone size: NA; D gene: TRBD1; CDR3 protein: CASSESTGGSSNEQFF; CDR3 DNA: TGCGCCAGCAGTGAGTCGACAGGGGGTTCTTCGAACGAGCAGTTCTTC
V gene: TRBV9; J gene: TRBJ1-4; clone size: NA; D gene: NA; CDR3 protein: CASSAPGRREKLFF; CDR3 DNA: TGTGCCAGCAGCGCCCCGGGACGTCGGGAAAAACTGTTTTTT
V gene: TRBV7-2; J gene: TRBJ2-7; clone size: NA; D gene: NA; CDR3 protein: CASSRLRGEQYF; CDR3 DNA: TGTGCCAGCAGCCGGCTTCGGGGCGAGCAGTACTTC
V gene: TRBV6-5; J gene: TRBJ2-5; clone size: NA; D gene: NA; CDR3 protein: CASSWASQRGQETQYF; CDR3 DNA: TGTGCCAGCAGTTGGGCCAGCCAAAGAGGGCAAGAGACCCAGTACTTC
V gene: TRBV11-3; J gene: TRBJ2-2; clone size: NA; D gene: NA; CDR3 protein: CASSLASPGELFF; CDR3 DNA: TGTGCCAGCAGCTTAGCAAGTCCCGGGGAGCTGTTTTTT
V gene: TRBV29-1; J gene: TRBJ2-3; clone size: NA; D gene: NA; CDR3 protein: CSVEASTDTQYF; CDR3 DNA: TGCAGCGTTGAAGCTAGCACAGATACGCAGTATTTT
V gene: TRBV6-1; J gene: TRBJ1-5; clone size: NA; D gene: TRBD1; CDR3 protein: CASKGDSTIPRPQHF; CDR3 DNA: TGTGCCAGCAAGGGGGACAGTACAATCCCGAGGCCCCAGCATTTT
V gene: TRBV28; J gene: TRBJ1-1; clone size: NA; D gene: NA; CDR3 protein: CASSKGPAFF; CDR3 DNA: TGTGCCAGCAGTAAAGGGCCAGCTTTCTTT
V gene: TRBV5-6; J gene: TRBJ2-7; clone size: NA; D gene: NA; CDR3 protein: CASQRQAYEQYF; CDR3 DNA: TGTGCCAGCCAAAGGCAGGCTTACGAGCAGTACTTC
V gene: TRBV11-2; J gene: TRBJ2-4; clone size: NA; D gene: TRBD2; CDR3 protein: CASSLAGGVTKNIQYF; CDR3 DNA: TGTGCCAGCAGCTTAGCGGGAGGGGTTACCAAAAACATTCAGTACTTC
V gene: TRBV29-1; J gene: TRBJ1-4; clone size: NA; D gene: NA; CDR3 protein: CSYWSSSINEKLFF; CDR3 DNA: TGCAGCTATTGGTCCTCCAGCATTAATGAAAAACTGTTTTTT
V gene: TRBV5-1; J gene: TRBJ2-2; clone size: NA; D gene: TRBD1; CDR3 protein: CASSLPGGTNTGELFF; CDR3 DNA: TGCGCCAGCAGCCTACCAGGGGGTACGAACACCGGGGAGCTGTTTTTT
V gene: TRBV11-2; J gene: TRBJ1-1; clone size: once; D gene: NA; CDR3 protein: CASSLVGDIGGTEAFF; CDR3 DNA: TGTGCCAGCAGCTTAGTAGGGGACATAGGGGGAACTGAAGCTTTCTTT
V gene: TRBV6-1; J gene: TRBJ2-7; clone size: NA; D gene: NA; CDR3 protein: CASRGGGSSYEQYF; CDR3 DNA: TGTGCCAGCAGGGGTGGGGGGAGCTCCTACGAGCAGTACTTC
V gene: TRBV10-3; J gene: TRBJ2-1; clone size: NA; D gene: NA; CDR3 protein: CAISEDPINEQFF; CDR3 DNA: TGTGCCATCAGTGAGGATCCCATCAATGAGCAGTTCTTC